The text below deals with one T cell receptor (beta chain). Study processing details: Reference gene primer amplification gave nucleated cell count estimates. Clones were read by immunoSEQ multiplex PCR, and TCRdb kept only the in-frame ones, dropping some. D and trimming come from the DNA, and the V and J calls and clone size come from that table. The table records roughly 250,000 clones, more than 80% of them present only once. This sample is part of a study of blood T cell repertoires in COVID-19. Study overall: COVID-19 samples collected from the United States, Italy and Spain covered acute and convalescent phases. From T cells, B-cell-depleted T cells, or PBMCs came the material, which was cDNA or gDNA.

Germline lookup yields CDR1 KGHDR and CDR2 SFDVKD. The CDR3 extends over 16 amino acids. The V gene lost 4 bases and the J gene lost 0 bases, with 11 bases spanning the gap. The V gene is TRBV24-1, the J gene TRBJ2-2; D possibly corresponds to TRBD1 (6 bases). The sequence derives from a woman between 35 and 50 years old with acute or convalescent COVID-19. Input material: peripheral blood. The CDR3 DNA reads TGTGCCACCAGTGACCGGACAGCGCCGAACACCGGGGAGCTGTTTTTT. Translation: CATSDRTAPNTGELFF.